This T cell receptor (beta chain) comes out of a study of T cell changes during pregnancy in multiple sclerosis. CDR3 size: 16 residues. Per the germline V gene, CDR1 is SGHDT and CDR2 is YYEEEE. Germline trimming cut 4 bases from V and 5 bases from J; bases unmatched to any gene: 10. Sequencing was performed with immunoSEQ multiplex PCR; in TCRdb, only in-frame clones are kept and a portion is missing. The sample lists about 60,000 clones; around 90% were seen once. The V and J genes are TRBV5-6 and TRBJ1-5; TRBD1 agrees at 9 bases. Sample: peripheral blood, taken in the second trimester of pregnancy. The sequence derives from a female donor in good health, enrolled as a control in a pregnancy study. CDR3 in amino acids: CASSRWTGERYQPQHF. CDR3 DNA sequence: TGTGCCAGCAGCCGATGGACAGGGGAGCGGTATCAGCCCCAGCATTTT.